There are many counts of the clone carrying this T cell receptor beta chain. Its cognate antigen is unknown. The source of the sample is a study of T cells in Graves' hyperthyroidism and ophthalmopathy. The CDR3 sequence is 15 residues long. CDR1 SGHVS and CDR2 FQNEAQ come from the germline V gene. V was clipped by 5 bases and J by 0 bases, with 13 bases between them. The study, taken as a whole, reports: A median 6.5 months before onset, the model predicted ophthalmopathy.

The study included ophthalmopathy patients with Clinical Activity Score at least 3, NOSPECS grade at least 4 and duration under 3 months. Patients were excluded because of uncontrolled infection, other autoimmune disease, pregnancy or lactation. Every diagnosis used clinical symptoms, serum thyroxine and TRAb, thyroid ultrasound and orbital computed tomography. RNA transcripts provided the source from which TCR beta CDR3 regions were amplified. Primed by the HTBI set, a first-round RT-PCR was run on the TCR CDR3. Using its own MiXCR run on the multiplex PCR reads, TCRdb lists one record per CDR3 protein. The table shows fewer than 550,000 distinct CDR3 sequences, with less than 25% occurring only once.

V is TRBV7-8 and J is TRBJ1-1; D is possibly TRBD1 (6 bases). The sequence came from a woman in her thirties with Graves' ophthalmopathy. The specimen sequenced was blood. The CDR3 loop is CASSLDRRMNTEAFF. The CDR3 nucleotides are TGTGCCAGCAGCCTCGACAGGCGGATGAACACTGAAGCTTTCTTT.